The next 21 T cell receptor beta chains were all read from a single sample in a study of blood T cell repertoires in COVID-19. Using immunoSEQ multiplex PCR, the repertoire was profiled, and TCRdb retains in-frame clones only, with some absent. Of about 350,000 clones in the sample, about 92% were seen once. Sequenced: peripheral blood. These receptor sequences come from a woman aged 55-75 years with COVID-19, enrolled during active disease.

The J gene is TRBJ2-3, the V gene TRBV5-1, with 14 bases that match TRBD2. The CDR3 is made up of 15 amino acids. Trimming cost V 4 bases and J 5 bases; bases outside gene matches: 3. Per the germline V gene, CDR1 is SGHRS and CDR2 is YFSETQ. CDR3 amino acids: CASSRTSGGIDTQYF. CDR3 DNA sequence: TGCGCCAGCAGCAGGACTAGCGGGGGGATAGATACGCAGTATTTT. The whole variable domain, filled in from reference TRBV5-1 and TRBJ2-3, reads KAGVTQTPRYLIKTRGQQVTLSCSPISGHRSVSWYQQTPGQGLQFLFEYFSETQRNKGNFPGRFSGRQFSNSRSEMNVSTLELGDSALYLCASSRTSGGIDTQYFGPGTRLTVL.

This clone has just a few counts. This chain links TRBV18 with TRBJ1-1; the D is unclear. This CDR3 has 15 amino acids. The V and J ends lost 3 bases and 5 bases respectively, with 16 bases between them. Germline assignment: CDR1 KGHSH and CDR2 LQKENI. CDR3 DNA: TGTGCCAGCTCACCTAGACGGGGAGGATGGACTGAAGCTTTCTTT. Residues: CASSPRRGGWTEAFF.

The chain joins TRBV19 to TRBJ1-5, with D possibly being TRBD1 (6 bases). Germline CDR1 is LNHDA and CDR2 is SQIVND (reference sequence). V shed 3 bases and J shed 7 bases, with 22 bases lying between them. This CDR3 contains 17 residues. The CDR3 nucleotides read TGTGCCAGTAGTATCCCCCCGACAGGCCGTTTGAGGCAGCCCCAGCATTTT. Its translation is CASSIPPTGRLRQPQHF.

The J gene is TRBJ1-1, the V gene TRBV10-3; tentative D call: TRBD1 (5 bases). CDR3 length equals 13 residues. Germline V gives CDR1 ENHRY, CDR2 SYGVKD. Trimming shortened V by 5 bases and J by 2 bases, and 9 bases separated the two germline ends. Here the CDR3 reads CAISSTVNTEAFF. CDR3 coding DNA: TGTGCCATCAGTTCGACAGTAAACACTGAAGCTTTCTTT.

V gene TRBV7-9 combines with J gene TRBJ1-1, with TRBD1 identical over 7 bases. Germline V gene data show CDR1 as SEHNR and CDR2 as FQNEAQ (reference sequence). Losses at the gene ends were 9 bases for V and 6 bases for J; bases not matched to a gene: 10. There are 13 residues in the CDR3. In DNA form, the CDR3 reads TGTGCCAGTTCACAGGGGAGGATGTCTGAAGCTTTCTTT. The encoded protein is CASSQGRMSEAFF.

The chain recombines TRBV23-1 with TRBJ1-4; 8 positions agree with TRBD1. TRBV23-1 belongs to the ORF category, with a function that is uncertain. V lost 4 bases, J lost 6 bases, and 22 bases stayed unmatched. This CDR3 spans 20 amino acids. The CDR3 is CASSRHPDRGSEGADEKLFF. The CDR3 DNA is TGCGCCAGCAGTCGACACCCCGACAGGGGCTCAGAGGGGGCGGATGAAAAACTGTTTTTT.

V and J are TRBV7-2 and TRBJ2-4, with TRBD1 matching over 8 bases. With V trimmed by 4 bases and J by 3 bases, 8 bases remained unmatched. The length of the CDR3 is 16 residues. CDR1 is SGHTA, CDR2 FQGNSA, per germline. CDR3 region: CASSSGTGRGKNIQYF. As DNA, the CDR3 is TGTGCCAGCAGCTCGGGGACAGGCCGAGGCAAAAACATTCAGTACTTC. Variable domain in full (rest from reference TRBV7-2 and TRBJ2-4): GAGVSQSPSNKVTEKGKDVELRCDPISGHTALYWYRQSLGQGLEFLIYFQGNSAPDKSGLPSDRFSAERTGGSVSTLTIQRTQQEDSAVYLCASSSGTGRGKNIQYFGAGTRLSVL.

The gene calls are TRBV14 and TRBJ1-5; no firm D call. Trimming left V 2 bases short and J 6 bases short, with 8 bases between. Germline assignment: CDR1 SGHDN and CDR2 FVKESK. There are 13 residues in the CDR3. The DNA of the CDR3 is TGTGCCAGCAGCCAACGCCTTAGTCAGCCCCAGCATTTT. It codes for CASSQRLSQPQHF.

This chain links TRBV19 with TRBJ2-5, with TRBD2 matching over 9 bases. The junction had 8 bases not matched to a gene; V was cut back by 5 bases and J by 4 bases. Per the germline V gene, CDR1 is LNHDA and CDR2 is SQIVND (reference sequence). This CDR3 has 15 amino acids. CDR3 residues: CASSVTSGPRETQYF. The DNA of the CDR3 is TGTGCCAGTAGTGTGACTAGCGGCCCCCGAGAGACCCAGTACTTC.

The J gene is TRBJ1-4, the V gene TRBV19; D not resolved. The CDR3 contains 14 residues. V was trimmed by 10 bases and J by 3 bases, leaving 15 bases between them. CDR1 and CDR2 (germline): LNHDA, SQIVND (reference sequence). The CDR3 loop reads CATALQAANEKLFF. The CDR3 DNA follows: TGTGCCACAGCTCTTCAGGCTGCTAATGAAAAACTGTTTTTT. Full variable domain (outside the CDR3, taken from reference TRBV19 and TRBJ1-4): DGGITQSPKYLFRKEGQNVTLSCEQNLNHDAMYWYRQDPGQGLRLIYYSQIVNDFQKGDIAEGYSVSREKKESFPLTVTSAQKNPTAFYLCATALQAANEKLFFGSGTQLSVL.

CDR3 protein: CASSPPSDRGIGSNQPQHF. The CDR3 bases are TGTGCCAGCAGTCCTCCTTCGGACAGGGGGATAGGTAGCAATCAGCCCCAGCATTTT. V gene TRBV2 combines with J gene TRBJ1-5; 10 bases fit TRBD1. Germline CDR1 and CDR2: SNHLY and FYNNEI. V shed 5 bases, J shed 0 bases, and the junction held 13 bases outside the gene matches. This CDR3 comprises 19 residues.

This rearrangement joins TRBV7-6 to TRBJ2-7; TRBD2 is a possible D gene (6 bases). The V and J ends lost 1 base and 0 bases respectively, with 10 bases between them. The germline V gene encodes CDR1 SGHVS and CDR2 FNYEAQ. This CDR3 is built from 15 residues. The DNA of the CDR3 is TGTGCCAGCAGCTTAGACCGGGGGAGCTCCTACGAGCAGTACTTC. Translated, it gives CASSLDRGSSYEQYF.

CDR3 loop: CASRRGTGGDEQYF. The CDR3 nucleotides read TGTGCCAGTCGAAGAGGGACAGGGGGCGACGAGCAGTACTTC. V is TRBV19 and J is TRBJ2-7; 12 nucleotides line up with TRBD1. CDR1 LNHDA and CDR2 SQIVND come from the germline V gene (reference sequence). The CDR3 is made up of 14 amino acids. V was pared by 8 bases and J by 5 bases, with 7 bases of the junction left unmatched.

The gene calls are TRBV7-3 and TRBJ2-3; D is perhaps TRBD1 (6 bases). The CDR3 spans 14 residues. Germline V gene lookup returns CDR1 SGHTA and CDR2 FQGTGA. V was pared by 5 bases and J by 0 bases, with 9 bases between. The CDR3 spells CASSAGTSTDTQYF. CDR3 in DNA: TGTGCCAGCAGCGCCGGGACAAGCACAGATACGCAGTATTTT.

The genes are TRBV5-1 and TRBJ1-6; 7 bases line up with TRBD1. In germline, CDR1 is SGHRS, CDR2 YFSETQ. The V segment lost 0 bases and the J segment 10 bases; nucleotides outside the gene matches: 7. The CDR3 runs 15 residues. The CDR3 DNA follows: TGCGCCAGCAGCTTGGGACAGGGCGGCGCCTCACCCCTCCACTTT. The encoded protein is CASSLGQGGASPLHF.

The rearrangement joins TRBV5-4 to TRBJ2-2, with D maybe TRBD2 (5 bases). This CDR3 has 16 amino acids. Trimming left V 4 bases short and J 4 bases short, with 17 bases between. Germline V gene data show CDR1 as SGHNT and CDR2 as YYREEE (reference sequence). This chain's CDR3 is CASSRGGVASTGELFF. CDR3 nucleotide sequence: TGTGCCAGCAGCCGAGGAGGAGTGGCGAGCACCGGGGAGCTGTTTTTT.

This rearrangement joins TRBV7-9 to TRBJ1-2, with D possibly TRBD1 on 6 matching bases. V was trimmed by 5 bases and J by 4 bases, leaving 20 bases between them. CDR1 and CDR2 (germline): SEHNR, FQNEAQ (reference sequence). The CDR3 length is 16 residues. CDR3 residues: CASSTISNRASYGYTF. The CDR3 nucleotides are TGTGCCAGCAGCACTATTTCTAACAGGGCCTCCTATGGCTACACCTTC.

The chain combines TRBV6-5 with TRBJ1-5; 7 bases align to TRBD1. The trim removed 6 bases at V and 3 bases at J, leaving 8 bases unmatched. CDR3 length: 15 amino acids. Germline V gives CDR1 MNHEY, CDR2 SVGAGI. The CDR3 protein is CASRAAGTANQPQHF. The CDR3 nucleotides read TGTGCCAGCAGGGCCGCAGGGACAGCCAATCAGCCCCAGCATTTT.

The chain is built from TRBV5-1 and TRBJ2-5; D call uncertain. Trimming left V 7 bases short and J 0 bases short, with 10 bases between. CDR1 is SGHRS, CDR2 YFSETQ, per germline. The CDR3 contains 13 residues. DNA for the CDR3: TGCGCCAGCGCTACGGGTTACCAAGAGACCCAGTACTTC. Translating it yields CASATGYQETQYF.

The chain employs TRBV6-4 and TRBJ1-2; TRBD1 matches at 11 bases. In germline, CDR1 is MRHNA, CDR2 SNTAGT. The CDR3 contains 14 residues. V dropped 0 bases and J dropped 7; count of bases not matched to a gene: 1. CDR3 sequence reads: CASSDSGTGGGYTF. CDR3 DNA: TGTGCCAGCAGTGACTCCGGGACAGGGGGTGGCTACACCTTC.

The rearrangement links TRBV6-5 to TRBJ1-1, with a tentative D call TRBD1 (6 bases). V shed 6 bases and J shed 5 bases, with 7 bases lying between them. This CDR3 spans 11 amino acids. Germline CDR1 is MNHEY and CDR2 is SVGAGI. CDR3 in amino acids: CASSQGTEAFF. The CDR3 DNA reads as TGTGCCAGCAGCCAGGGGACTGAAGCTTTCTTT.